This TCR beta chain was profiled in a study of blood T cell repertoires in COVID-19. Study as a whole: Samples of COVID-19 (acute and convalescent) were obtained from the United States, Italy and Spain.

The CDR3 is 14 amino acids. Trimming shortened V by 4 bases and J by 0 bases, and 9 bases separated the two germline ends. CDR1 and CDR2 from the germline V gene are LGHDT and YNNKEL (reference sequence). Original methodology: Reference gene primer amplification gave estimated nucleated cell counts. Sequencing used immunoSEQ multiplex PCR; TCRdb keeps in-frame clones, though not all of them. The D gene and trimming were derived from the DNA, and the V and J assignments and clone size from that table. The repertoire holds 250,000 to 400,000 clones, with roughly 88% as singletons. The origin of this receptor is a woman aged 25 to 39 with COVID-19, enrolled during active disease. This chain connects TRBV3-1 (or the pseudogene TRBV3-2) to TRBJ1-2; D uncertain. The sequencing input was peripheral blood. The CDR3 spells CASSLSEANYGYTF. CDR3 DNA: TGTGCCAGCAGCCTTAGCGAGGCTAACTATGGCTACACCTTC.